These T cell receptor beta chains were read from a single sample in a study of beta chain features in type 1 diabetes. Clones were read by immunoSEQ multiplex PCR, and TCRdb kept only the in-frame ones, dropping some. The sample contains a few hundred thousand clones, 24% of which appear only once. The sequencing sample was made of naive CD4+ T cells from blood. The receptors were sampled from a woman in her twenties or thirties with type 1 diabetes. Both conserved end residues are part of each CDR3. The D gene is left open where the match is weak. A row's size may be missing; if present it is once, few, many or a size class.

size,D,V,J,CDR3,DNA
-,TRBD1,TRBV27,TRBJ2-4,CASSLFEGAKNIQYF,TGTGCCAGCAGTTTATTCGAGGGGGCAAAAAACATTCAGTACTTC
-,-,TRBV28,TRBJ2-1,CASSLRYTNNEQFF,TGTGCCAGCAGTCTGAGGTACACGAACAATGAGCAGTTCTTC
few,-,TRBV29-1,TRBJ1-1,CSDILQGEAFF,TGCAGCGATATCCTCCAGGGTGAAGCTTTCTTT
-,-,TRBV30,TRBJ2-3,CAWSSFGHVTDTQYF,TGTGCCTGGAGTTCGTTCGGACATGTCACAGATACGCAGTATTTT
few,-,TRBV29-1,TRBJ2-5,CSVESGSQETQYF,TGCAGCGTTGAATCCGGGAGTCAAGAGACCCAGTACTTC
-,TRBD2,TRBV20-1,TRBJ2-1,CTGTSGGKQFF,TGCACGGGGACTAGCGGGGGTAAGCAGTTCTTC
-,TRBD2,TRBV7-2,TRBJ2-1,CASSFSGTYNEQFF,TGTGCCAGCAGTTTTAGCGGGACCTACAATGAGCAGTTCTTC
-,TRBD1,TRBV11-2,TRBJ2-5,CASSQGQYSGTQYF,TGTGCCAGCAGCCAGGGACAGTATAGTGGGACCCAGTACTTC
few,-,TRBV28,TRBJ1-1,CASSLTGLNTEAFF,TGTGCCAGCAGTTTGACAGGCTTGAACACTGAAGCTTTCTTT
-,-,TRBV11-1,TRBJ2-7,CASSLGQGEGEQYF,TGTGCCAGCAGCTTAGGTCAGGGCGAAGGCGAGCAGTACTTC
few,TRBD2,TRBV30,TRBJ2-7,CAWSEGLAGIYEQYF,TGTGCCTGGAGTGAGGGACTAGCGGGAATATACGAGCAGTACTTC
few,TRBD2,TRBV5-1,TRBJ2-1,CASSRLAGANEQFF,TGCGCCAGCAGTAGATTAGCGGGAGCTAATGAGCAGTTCTTC
-,TRBD1,TRBV30,TRBJ2-5,CAWSVPGTGGRTQYF,TGTGCCTGGAGTGTCCCCGGGACAGGCGGCAGGACCCAGTACTTC
-,-,TRBV5-1,TRBJ1-5,CASSSGVTGNQPQHF,TGCGCCAGCAGCTCAGGGGTTACCGGGAATCAGCCCCAGCATTTT
-,TRBD1,TRBV6-5,TRBJ1-2,CASSPGQGYYGYTF,TGTGCCAGCAGTCCGGGACAGGGGTACTATGGCTACACCTTC
few,-,TRBV4-1,TRBJ2-1,CASSQVATTNEQFF,TGCGCCAGCAGCCAAGTCGCTACCACCAATGAGCAGTTCTTC
-,-,TRBV7-2,TRBJ2-7,CASSATRQISYEQYF,TGTGCCAGCAGCGCCACCCGACAGATTTCCTACGAGCAGTACTTC
few,TRBD1,TRBV29-1,TRBJ2-3,CSVDRSTDTQYF,TGCAGCGTGGACAGGTCGACAGATACGCAGTATTTT
few,-,TRBV30,TRBJ1-5,CAWSVQGSRQPQHF,TGTGCCTGGAGTGTACAGGGTTCCCGGCAGCCCCAGCATTTT
few,TRBD1,TRBV6-5,TRBJ2-7,CASWGQGDEQYF,TGTGCCAGCTGGGGACAGGGAGACGAGCAGTACTTC
-,TRBD2,TRBV25-1,TRBJ2-1,CASSVRHTSGRVNEQFF,TGTGCCAGCAGTGTTAGACACACTAGCGGGAGGGTCAATGAGCAGTTCTTC
-,TRBD2,TRBV6-1,TRBJ2-3,CATQREYGTDTQYF,TGTGCCACCCAGCGGGAGTATGGCACAGATACGCAGTATTTT
few,-,TRBV13,TRBJ2-3,CASSSRRADTQYF,TGTGCCAGCAGCTCCCGGAGGGCAGATACGCAGTATTTT
-,TRBD1,TRBV27,TRBJ2-7,CASSFRDRAYEQYF,TGTGCCAGCAGTTTCCGAGACAGGGCCTACGAGCAGTACTTC
few,TRBD2,TRBV7-9,TRBJ2-1,CASSSSGSYNEQFF,TGTGCCAGCAGCTCTAGCGGATCCTACAATGAGCAGTTCTTC
-,-,TRBV5-1,TRBJ2-1,CASSLEGVEQFF,TGCGCCAGCAGCTTGGAGGGGGTAGAGCAGTTCTTC
few,-,TRBV29-1,TRBJ2-7,CSVGLQFSYEQYF,TGCAGCGTTGGCCTACAGTTCTCCTACGAGCAGTACTTC
few,TRBD1,TRBV29-1,TRBJ1-5,CSVGWTGYQPQHF,TGCAGCGTTGGTTGGACAGGGTATCAGCCCCAGCATTTT
few,-,TRBV18,TRBJ2-5,CASSPSRGTLRETQYF,TGTGCCAGCTCACCGTCCCGCGGGACCCTTCGGGAGACCCAGTACTTC
few,TRBD1,TRBV5-1,TRBJ2-7,CASSGTVYEQYF,TGCGCCAGCAGCGGGACAGTCTACGAGCAGTACTTC
few,TRBD1,TRBV19,TRBJ1-1,CASRRDRGGEAFF,TGTGCCAGTAGACGGGACAGGGGAGGTGAAGCTTTCTTT
few,-,TRBV4-1,TRBJ2-3,CASSQDRGRGSTDTQYF,TGCGCCAGCAGCCAAGATCGAGGCAGGGGAAGCACAGATACGCAGTATTTT
few,-,TRBV7-9,TRBJ1-2,CASSSQGNYGYTF,TGTGCCAGCAGCTCTCAGGGGAACTATGGCTACACCTTC
-,-,TRBV9,TRBJ1-5,CASSVGYGGRNQPQHF,TGTGCCAGCAGCGTAGGGTACGGGGGGCGAAATCAGCCCCAGCATTTT
few,-,TRBV28,TRBJ2-7,CASSLYGKREQYF,TGTGCCAGCAGTTTATACGGCAAGCGCGAGCAGTACTTC
-,-,TRBV7-9,TRBJ2-7,CASTPVRDSYEQYF,TGTGCCAGCACCCCTGTCCGAGACAGCTACGAGCAGTACTTC
-,-,TRBV2,TRBJ2-5,CASSEARGPQETQYF,TGTGCCAGCAGTGAAGCGCGGGGCCCACAAGAGACCCAGTACTTC
-,-,TRBV30,TRBJ1-2,CAWFRPNYGYTF,TGTGCCTGGTTCAGGCCTAACTATGGCTACACCTTC
few,TRBD1,TRBV29-1,TRBJ2-7,CSGRQGGDSYEQYF,TGCAGCGGACGACAGGGGGGCGACTCCTACGAGCAGTACTTC
-,TRBD1,TRBV28,TRBJ2-7,CASSPPGQSYEQYF,TGTGCCAGCAGTCCTCCGGGACAGTCCTACGAGCAGTACTTC
-,-,TRBV18,TRBJ1-5,CASSPGGWEGQPQHF,TGTGCCAGCTCACCCGGAGGCTGGGAGGGTCAGCCCCAGCATTTT
few,-,TRBV29-1,TRBJ1-1,CSGGNTEAFF,TGCAGCGGAGGAAACACTGAAGCTTTCTTT
few,-,TRBV11-2,TRBJ2-1,CASSLDLVIYEQFF,TGTGCCAGCAGCTTAGATCTAGTTATCTATGAGCAGTTCTTC
-,-,TRBV9,TRBJ1-1,CASSGRQLNTEAFF,TGTGCCAGCAGCGGGAGACAGTTGAACACTGAAGCTTTCTTT
-,-,TRBV19,TRBJ2-1,CASSIFPGLGDNEQFF,TGTGCCAGTAGTATCTTCCCGGGACTGGGAGACAATGAGCAGTTCTTC
-,-,TRBV5-1,TRBJ2-1,CASGPGGAGGNEQFF,TGCGCCAGCGGCCCGGGCGGGGCAGGGGGCAATGAGCAGTTCTTC
-,TRBD2,TRBV19,TRBJ2-5,CASSKTSGRSGETQYF,TGTGCCAGTAGTAAGACTAGCGGGAGATCGGGGGAGACCCAGTACTTC
few,TRBD2,TRBV29-1,TRBJ2-3,CSVAGLAGGGPDTQYF,TGCAGCGTTGCGGGACTAGCGGGAGGTGGGCCAGATACGCAGTATTTT
-,TRBD2,TRBV28,TRBJ2-3,CASSLWSGTSGRGDTQYF,TGTGCCAGCAGTCTGTGGTCCGGGACTAGCGGGAGGGGAGATACGCAGTATTTT
-,-,TRBV9,TRBJ2-1,CASSVGQNNEQFF,TGTGCCAGCAGCGTAGGGCAGAACAATGAGCAGTTCTTC